This T cell receptor (beta chain) stems from a study of blood T cell repertoires in COVID-19 (dated by TCRdb to about 2020). A note on the overall study: Samples from collaborators originated in the United States, Italy and Spain and spanned both the acute and convalescent phases of COVID-19. The prospective study material was composed of cDNA or gDNA derived from T cells, B-cell-depleted T cells, or PBMCs. A de-identified subject ID, COVID-19 status, age in years and sex were almost always included in the sample metadata. Subjects who had been exposed to COVID-19, were actively infected with it, or had recovered from it provided the deeply sampled blood TCRbeta repertoires that made up the dataset. The repertoires were released in a freely available public database meant as a resource for research on the immune response to SARS-CoV-2. Where available, HLA class I and class II types were obtained from metadata supplied by the sample provider rather than from assay-based typing. Samples came from the ongoing ImmuneRACE study (first 160 participants) plus 1,254 subjects from 6 global collaborators. What the study reported, not specific to this receptor: The amount of clinical and demographic metadata varied by source and participant and was provided uncurated.

The CDR3 goes from the cysteine to the phenylalanine over 14 residues. Of all the DNA, just the CDR3 is kept, 42 bases in frame from base 1. V has 7 bases trimmed and J has 13 bases trimmed; junction bases matching no gene number 13. CDR1 and CDR2 are read off the germline V gene as MNHEY and SVGAGI. Participants in the prospective study were enrolled through a virtual design, were aged roughly 18 to 95 years, and lived in about 25 United States geographic areas. In the prospective study, cohorts were assigned on the basis of participant-reported clinical history obtained from a screening survey and a study questionnaire. Exposed participants were defined as having been in contact with someone with a PCR-confirmed or clinician-diagnosed COVID-19 case within 2 weeks of study entry. In the prospective study, whole blood, serum and a nasopharyngeal or oropharyngeal swab were collected from each participant by mobile phlebotomists. Participants in the prospective study had the option to provide additional blood draws and questionnaires over a 2-month period. Before DNA extraction, prospective study blood samples were shipped either frozen or at room temperature.

The immunoSEQ Assay, a bias-controlled multiplex PCR, was used to amplify TCRbeta CDR3 regions from genomic DNA. Per the authors' processing: Within the assay, amplification of reference gene primers was used to estimate how many nucleated cells each sample contained. To quantify the absolute abundance of each unique TCRbeta CDR3 rearrangement, sequence reads were collapsed and filtered. For each sample, productive Simpson clonality was calculated as the square root of Simpson's diversity index across productive rearrangements. The table was pulled from immuneACCESS by TCRdb, which kept in-frame rearrangements only. Such tables lose some clones; where checked, under half of the loss comes from unresolved V genes, and the rest has no known cause. V and J calls and clone size are those listed in that table; D and trimming were worked out from the DNA. The sample table holds approximately 340,000 clones, of which about nine tenths were seen once. The top ten hold about 0.78% of the sample.

This clone occurred once. Its antigen remains unidentified. No base quality values were provided; no much bigger clone lies one nucleotide off. The receptor was derived from a woman aged 40 to 49 who had been exposed to COVID-19. The chain employs TRBV6-5 and TRBJ1-4; TRBD1 fits 9 bases in the junction. The sequenced material came from PBMCs or T cells enriched from blood (not recorded which). DNA sequence: TGTGCCAGCACGATGGGACAGGGCCTCCGGAGACTGTTTTTT. Its coded protein is CASTMGQGLRRLFF.